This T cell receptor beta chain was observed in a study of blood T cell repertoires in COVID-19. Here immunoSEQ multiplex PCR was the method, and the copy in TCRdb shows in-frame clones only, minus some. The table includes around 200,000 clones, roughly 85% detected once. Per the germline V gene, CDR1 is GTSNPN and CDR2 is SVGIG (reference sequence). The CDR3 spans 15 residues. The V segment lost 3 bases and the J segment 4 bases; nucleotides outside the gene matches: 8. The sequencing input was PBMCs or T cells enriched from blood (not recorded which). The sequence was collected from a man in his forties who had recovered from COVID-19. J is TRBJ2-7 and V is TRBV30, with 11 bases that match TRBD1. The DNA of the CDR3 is TGTGCCTGGAGGGCCGCGGGACAGGGGGTGTACGAGCAGTACTTC. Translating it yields CAWRAAGQGVYEQYF.